One and the same sample provided the 10 T cell receptor beta chains below, sequenced in a study of T cells in Graves' hyperthyroidism and ophthalmopathy. What was amplified from RNA transcripts were TCR beta CDR3 regions. During a first-round RT-PCR of the TCR CDR3, the HTBI primer set was used. TCRdb independently ran MiXCR on the multiplex PCR reads; one entry per CDR3 protein. This sample has 550,000 to 600,000 distinct CDR3 sequences, with approximately 15% found just once. Sequences were obtained from blood. Receptors originate from a woman under 30 with Graves' ophthalmopathy.

This clonotype was seen more than once but under ten times. The chain uses TRBV18 and TRBJ2-3; 11 bases match TRBD2. This CDR3 region has 17 residues. Per the germline V gene, CDR1 is KGHSH and CDR2 is LQKENI. The trim removed 3 bases at V and 1 base at J, leaving 6 bases unmatched. CDR3 nucleotides: TGTGCCAGCTCACCGGGACTAGCGGATTATGGCACAGATACGCAGTATTTT. Its translation is CASSPGLADYGTDTQYF.

This clonotype was picked up many times. The V and J genes are TRBV5-8 and TRBJ2-3; TRBD2 matches 11 bases. This CDR3 contains 18 residues. With 4 bases clipped from V and 0 bases from J, the junction kept 10 bases outside the gene matches. Germline loops: CDR1 SGHTS, CDR2 YDEGEE. This CDR3 reads CASSLGLAVFASTDTQYF. CDR3 in DNA: TGTGCCAGCAGCCTGGGACTAGCGGTTTTCGCTAGCACAGATACGCAGTATTTT.

This clonotype has more than one count but fewer than ten. The chain carries TRBV9 and TRBJ2-1; 11 bases match TRBD2. The CDR3 runs 16 residues. CDR1 is SGDLS and CDR2 is YYNGEE in the germline V gene. Losses at the gene ends were 3 bases for V and 7 bases for J; bases not matched to a gene: 9. The CDR3 reads CASSATSGNIGNEQFF. Written as DNA, the CDR3 is TGTGCCAGCAGCGCGACTAGCGGGAATATAGGGAATGAGCAGTTCTTC.

This chain links TRBV20-1 with TRBJ2-1; TRBD2 matches 11 bases. With V trimmed by 3 bases and J by 5 bases, 6 bases remained unmatched. Germline assignment: CDR1 DFQATT and CDR2 SNEGSKA (reference sequence). This CDR3 has 15 residues. CDR3 in amino acids: CSASGSGRADNEQFF. The CDR3 DNA sequence: TGCAGTGCTAGCGGTAGCGGGAGGGCCGACAATGAGCAGTTCTTC.

This clonotype was found many times. The chain employs TRBV20-1 and TRBJ1-4; TRBD1 might be the D (5 bases). CDR1 is DFQATT, CDR2 SNEGSKA, per germline (reference sequence). V dropped 7 bases and J dropped 2 bases, with 8 bases sitting between them. CDR3 length: 12 amino acids. The CDR3 DNA sequence: TGCAGTGTAAAGGGGACTAATGAAAAACTGTTTTTT. Translation: CSVKGTNEKLFF.

This clonotype appeared a few times. This chain uses TRBV19 with TRBJ2-4, with no clear D. Trimming took 7 bases from V and 6 from J, leaving 10 bases between them. Germline V gives CDR1 LNHDA, CDR2 SQIVND (reference sequence). The CDR3 length is 12 residues. The CDR3 DNA reads TGTGCCAGTAAGAAGGGTAGAAACATTCAGTACTTC. The encoded protein is CASKKGRNIQYF.

In its sample, this clonotype was seen many times. The chain has TRBV2 and TRBJ2-3; 7 positions agree with TRBD2. Per germline, CDR1 SNHLY and CDR2 FYNNEI. The CDR3 loop spans 15 amino acids. Trimming cost V 4 bases and J 5 bases; bases outside gene matches: 9. The CDR3 is CASSAKGGGGDTQYF. CDR3 DNA: TGTGCCAGCAGTGCTAAAGGAGGCGGGGGAGATACGCAGTATTTT.

This clonotype was observed at least ten times. The J gene is TRBJ2-3, the V gene TRBV27; D is unresolved. This CDR3 spans 13 amino acids. Trimming took off 6 bases at V and 2 bases at J, with 9 bases between the two ends. Germline lookup yields CDR1 MNHEY and CDR2 SMNVEV (reference sequence). The CDR3, as DNA: TGTGCCAGCAGCTTTAAAAACACAGATACGCAGTATTTT. This gives the protein CASSFKNTDTQYF.

The chain uses TRBV3-1 and TRBJ1-4, with D possibly being TRBD1 (5 bases). The CDR3 is made up of 13 amino acids. Germline CDR1 is LGHDT and CDR2 is YNNKEL (reference sequence). V lost 2 bases and J 7 bases, leaving 8 bases between the germline ends. This CDR3 is CASSQQGGEKLFF. For the CDR3, the DNA is TGTGCCAGCAGCCAACAGGGCGGTGAAAAACTGTTTTTT.

This clonotype was seen ten or more times. This chain uses TRBV12-5 with TRBJ2-2; 9 nucleotides match TRBD2. Germline lookup yields CDR1 LGHNT and CDR2 FRNRAP. This CDR3 region has 15 residues. V shed 6 bases, J shed 3 bases, and the junction held 5 bases outside the gene matches. The CDR3, as DNA: TGTGCTAGTGGCATCGGGACTAGCTACACCGGGGAGCTGTTTTTT. Translating gives CASGIGTSYTGELFF.